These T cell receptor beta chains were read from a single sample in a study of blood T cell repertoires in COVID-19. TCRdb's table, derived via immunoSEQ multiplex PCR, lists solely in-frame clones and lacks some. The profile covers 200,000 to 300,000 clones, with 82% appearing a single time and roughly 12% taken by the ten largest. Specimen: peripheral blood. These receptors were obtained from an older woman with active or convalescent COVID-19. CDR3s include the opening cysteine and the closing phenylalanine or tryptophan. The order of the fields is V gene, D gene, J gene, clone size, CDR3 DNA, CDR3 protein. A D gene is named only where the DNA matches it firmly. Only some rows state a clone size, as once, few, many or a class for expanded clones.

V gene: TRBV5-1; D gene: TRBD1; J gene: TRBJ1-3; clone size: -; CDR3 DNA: TGCGCCAGCACCCCCGGGACAGTGACGTTTGGAAACACCATATATTTT; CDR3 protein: CASTPGTVTFGNTIYF
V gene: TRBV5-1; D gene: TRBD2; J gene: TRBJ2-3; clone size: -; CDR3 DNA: TGCGCCAGCAGCCACACTAGCGGGGGGGCTAGCACAGATACGCAGTATTTT; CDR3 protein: CASSHTSGGASTDTQYF
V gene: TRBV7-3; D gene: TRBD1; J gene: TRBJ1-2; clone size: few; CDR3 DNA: TGTGCCAGCAGCTTCCGGGACTCTCGGGACAGGGGATCTTACACCTTC; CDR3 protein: CASSFRDSRDRGSYTF
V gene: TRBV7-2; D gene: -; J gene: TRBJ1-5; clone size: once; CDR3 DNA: TGTGCCAGCAGCTTAGAGAGGGATCAGCCCCAGCATTTT; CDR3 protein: CASSLERDQPQHF
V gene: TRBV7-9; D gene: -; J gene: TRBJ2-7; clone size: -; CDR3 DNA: TGTGCCAGCAGCCCCCATTTTCCAGGGGCCTACGAGCAGTACTTC; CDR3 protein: CASSPHFPGAYEQYF
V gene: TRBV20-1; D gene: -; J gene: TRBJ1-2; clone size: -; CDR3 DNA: TGCAGTGCTAGTAGGACAGCCTACTATGGCTACACCTTC; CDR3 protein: CSASRTAYYGYTF
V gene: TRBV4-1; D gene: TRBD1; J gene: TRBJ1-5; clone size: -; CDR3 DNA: TGCGCCAGCAGCCAAGAGATGGCGGGCGGGACAGGGCGTAATCAGCCCCAGCATTTT; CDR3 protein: CASSQEMAGGTGRNQPQHF
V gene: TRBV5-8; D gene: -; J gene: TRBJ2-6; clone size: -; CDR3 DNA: TGTGCCAGCAGCTTGGGCAGGGTGATCACTGGGGCCAACGTCCTGACTTTC; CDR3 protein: CASSLGRVITGANVLTF
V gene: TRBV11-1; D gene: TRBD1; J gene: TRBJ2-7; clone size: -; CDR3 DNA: TGTGCCAGCAGCCAGGGACAGGGGTTTTTCTACGAGCAGTACTTC; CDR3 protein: CASSQGQGFFYEQYF
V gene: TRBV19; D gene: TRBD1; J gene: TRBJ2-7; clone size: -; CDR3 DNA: TGTGCCAGTAGTTTGGGACAGGGGAACTACGAGCAGTACTTC; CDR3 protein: CASSLGQGNYEQYF
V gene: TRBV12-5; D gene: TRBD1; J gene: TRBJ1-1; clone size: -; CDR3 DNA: TGTGCTAGTGGCCGACAGGGGGTCACTGAAGCTTTCTTT; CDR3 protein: CASGRQGVTEAFF
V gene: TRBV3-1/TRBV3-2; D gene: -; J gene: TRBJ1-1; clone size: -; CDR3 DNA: TGTGCCAGCAGCCAAGCCGTCTCTTCTGAAGCTTTCTTT; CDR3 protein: CASSQAVSSEAFF
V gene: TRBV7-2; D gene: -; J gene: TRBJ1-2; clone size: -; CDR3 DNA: TGTGCCAGCAGCTTAGTGGGGGGGGCGCTTGAAGGCTACACCTTC; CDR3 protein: CASSLVGGALEGYTF